Below are 12 T cell receptor beta chains sequenced from a single sample in a study of cytomegalovirus exposure and HLA in healthy donors (dated by TCRdb to 2017 to 2019). Libraries were constructed by the immunoSEQ multiplex PCR assay. The multiplex PCR relied on a mix of 60 forward primers for TCR Vbeta segments and 13 reverse primers for TCR Jbeta segments. Entries here come from immuneACCESS through TCRdb and include only in-frame sequences with V and J called. Some clones fail to appear in such tables; in the studies checked, an unresolved V gene covers under half of the shortfall, and the cause of the remainder is unknown. Across this sample there are about 160,000 clones, with approximately 76% seen only once. In total, the top ten clones hold more than 1.2% of the sample. The specimen sequenced was PBMCs. These receptors all come from a man in his 60s in good health and CMV-seronegative.

The chain has TRBV19 and TRBJ1-1; 7 bases align to TRBD1. Losses at the gene ends were 5 bases for V and 6 bases for J; bases not matched to a gene: 6. This CDR3 is built from 13 residues. Looked up from germline, CDR1 is LNHDA and CDR2 is SQIVND (reference sequence). The CDR3 bases are TGTGCCAGTAGTTCCGAGGGGGCGGCTGAAGCTTTCTTT. As protein: CASSSEGAAEAFF.

The chain couples TRBV9 to TRBJ2-1; the D gene is possibly TRBD1 (5 bases). This CDR3 region has 14 residues. V shed 0 bases and J shed 4 bases, with 8 bases lying between them. Germline CDR1 is SGDLS and CDR2 is YYNGEE. The CDR3 DNA reads TGTGCCAGCAGCGTAGAGGACAATTACAATGAGCAGTTCTTC. Translation gives CASSVEDNYNEQFF.

The V call is TRBV10-3, the J call TRBJ2-6; TRBD1 matches at 9 bases. This CDR3 spans 16 amino acids. Trimming removed 4 bases from V and 1 base from J; junction bases left unmatched: 2. CDR1 is ENHRY, CDR2 SYGVKD, per germline. The CDR3 DNA reads TGTGCCATCAGTGGGGACAGGGCTTCTGGGGCCAACGTCCTGACTTTC. Translation: CAISGDRASGANVLTF.

V is TRBV29-1 and J is TRBJ2-2; 13 positions match TRBD2. J lost 3 bases, V lost 7 bases, and 11 bases had no gene match. The CDR3 contains 17 residues. The germline CDR1 and CDR2 sequences are SQVTM and ANQGSEA. This CDR3 reads CSGKPGTSGADTGELFF. The DNA of the CDR3 is TGCAGCGGTAAACCCGGGACTAGCGGGGCGGACACCGGGGAGCTGTTTTTT.

This clone was picked up a small number of times. Distinct nucleotide sequences in the sample also encode this CDR3. The V call is TRBV4-3, the J call TRBJ2-3; perhaps TRBD1 as D (5 bases). V lost 4 bases and J lost 4, with 12 bases in between. Germline CDR1 LGHNA, CDR2 YSLEER. The length of the CDR3 is 14 residues. Written as DNA, the CDR3 is TGCGCCAGCAGCCCAGGACAAGGCGCAGATACGCAGTATTTT. Its protein is CASSPGQGADTQYF.

V is TRBV19 and J is TRBJ2-3; D remains unclear. With 2 bases removed from V and 2 bases from J, the gap between germline ends came to 11 bases. The germline V gene encodes CDR1 LNHDA and CDR2 SQIVND (reference sequence). The CDR3 contains 15 residues. The CDR3 coding sequence is TGTGCCAGTAGTATATCAGTTGCCGACACAGATACGCAGTATTTT. Protein sequence: CASSISVADTDTQYF.

This clone was seen only a few times. The rearrangement uses TRBV5-1 and TRBJ2-3, with TRBD2 matching 9 bases. V was clipped by 9 bases and J by 3 bases; unmatched bases: 14. Germline V gene sequence: CDR1 SGHRS, CDR2 YFSETQ. The CDR3 extends over 16 amino acids. CDR3 DNA sequence: TGCGCCACTTCTCTGCGGCGTAGCGGGGGAACAGATACGCAGTATTTT. Translating it yields CATSLRRSGGTDTQYF. Using reference TRBV5-1 and TRBJ2-3 for the parts outside the CDR3, the full variable domain is KAGVTQTPRYLIKTRGQQVTLSCSPISGHRSVSWYQQTPGQGLQFLFEYFSETQRNKGNFPGRFSGRQFSNSRSEMNVSTLELGDSALYLCATSLRRSGGTDTQYFGPGTRLTVL.

The chain recombines TRBV27 with TRBJ2-2; 12 bases map to TRBD2. The trim removed 5 bases at V and 0 bases at J, leaving 7 bases unmatched. This CDR3 spans 18 amino acids. Per the germline V gene, CDR1 is MNHEY and CDR2 is SMNVEV (reference sequence). In DNA, the CDR3 is TGTGCCAGCAGTCCTTATACTAGCGGGAGGACGAACACCGGGGAGCTGTTTTTT. Its protein product is CASSPYTSGRTNTGELFF.

This rearrangement joins TRBV7-8 to TRBJ2-1; tentatively, D is TRBD1 (6 bases). This CDR3 is built from 16 residues. V was trimmed by 5 bases and J by 2 bases, leaving 16 bases between them. Per germline, CDR1 SGHVS and CDR2 FQNEAQ. The CDR3 DNA is TGTGCCAGCAGCCCAGGGGTGGGTAGTGCCTACAATGAGCAGTTCTTC. This codes for CASSPGVGSAYNEQFF. The full variable domain, completed using reference TRBV7-8 and TRBJ2-1, is GAGVSQSPRYKVAKRGQDVALRCDPISGHVSLFWYQQALGQGPEFLTYFQNEAQLDKSGLPSDRFFAERPEGSVSTLKIQRTQQEDSAVYLCASSPGVGSAYNEQFFGPGTRLTVL.

This clone was seen more than once but under ten times. CDR3 DNA sequence: TGTGCCAGTAGTAAAACAGGGATCCAAGAGACCCAGTACTTC. This gives the protein CASSKTGIQETQYF. The rearrangement joins TRBV19 to TRBJ2-5; perhaps TRBD1 as D (6 bases). CDR3 size: 14 residues. Germline V gives CDR1 LNHDA, CDR2 SQIVND (reference sequence). The V end lost 4 bases, the J end lost 1 base, and 10 bases lay between the germline ends. The whole variable domain, remainder taken from reference TRBV19 and TRBJ2-5, is DGGITQSPKYLFRKEGQNVTLSCEQNLNHDAMYWYRQDPGQGLRLIYYSQIVNDFQKGDIAEGYSVSREKKESFPLTVTSAQKNPTAFYLCASSKTGIQETQYFGPGTRLLVL.

The V call is TRBV5-4, the J call TRBJ2-7; 7 nucleotides align to TRBD1. The germline gives CDR1 SGHNT, CDR2 YYREEE (reference sequence). Losses at the gene ends were 2 bases for V and 2 bases for J; bases not matched to a gene: 1. The CDR3 is made up of 13 amino acids. CDR3 loop: CASSFRGTYEQYF. The CDR3 DNA reads TGTGCCAGCAGCTTCAGGGGGACCTACGAGCAGTACTTC. Full variable domain (rest looked up from reference TRBV5-4 and TRBJ2-7): ETGVTQSPTHLIKTRGQQVTLRCSSQSGHNTVSWYQQALGQGPQFIFQYYREEENGRGNFPPRFSGLQFPNYSSELNVNALELDDSALYLCASSFRGTYEQYFGPGTRLTVT.

This clone was picked up one time. This sequence joins TRBV7-8 and TRBJ2-5, with 11 bases matching TRBD1. With 7 bases clipped from V and 4 bases from J, the junction kept 14 bases outside the gene matches. Per germline, CDR1 SGHVS and CDR2 FQNEAQ. The CDR3 is 17 amino acids. CDR3 sequence (DNA): TGTGCCAGCAACACCGGACTACGGACAGGGGGCATAGAGACCCAGTACTTC. Translated: CASNTGLRTGGIETQYF.